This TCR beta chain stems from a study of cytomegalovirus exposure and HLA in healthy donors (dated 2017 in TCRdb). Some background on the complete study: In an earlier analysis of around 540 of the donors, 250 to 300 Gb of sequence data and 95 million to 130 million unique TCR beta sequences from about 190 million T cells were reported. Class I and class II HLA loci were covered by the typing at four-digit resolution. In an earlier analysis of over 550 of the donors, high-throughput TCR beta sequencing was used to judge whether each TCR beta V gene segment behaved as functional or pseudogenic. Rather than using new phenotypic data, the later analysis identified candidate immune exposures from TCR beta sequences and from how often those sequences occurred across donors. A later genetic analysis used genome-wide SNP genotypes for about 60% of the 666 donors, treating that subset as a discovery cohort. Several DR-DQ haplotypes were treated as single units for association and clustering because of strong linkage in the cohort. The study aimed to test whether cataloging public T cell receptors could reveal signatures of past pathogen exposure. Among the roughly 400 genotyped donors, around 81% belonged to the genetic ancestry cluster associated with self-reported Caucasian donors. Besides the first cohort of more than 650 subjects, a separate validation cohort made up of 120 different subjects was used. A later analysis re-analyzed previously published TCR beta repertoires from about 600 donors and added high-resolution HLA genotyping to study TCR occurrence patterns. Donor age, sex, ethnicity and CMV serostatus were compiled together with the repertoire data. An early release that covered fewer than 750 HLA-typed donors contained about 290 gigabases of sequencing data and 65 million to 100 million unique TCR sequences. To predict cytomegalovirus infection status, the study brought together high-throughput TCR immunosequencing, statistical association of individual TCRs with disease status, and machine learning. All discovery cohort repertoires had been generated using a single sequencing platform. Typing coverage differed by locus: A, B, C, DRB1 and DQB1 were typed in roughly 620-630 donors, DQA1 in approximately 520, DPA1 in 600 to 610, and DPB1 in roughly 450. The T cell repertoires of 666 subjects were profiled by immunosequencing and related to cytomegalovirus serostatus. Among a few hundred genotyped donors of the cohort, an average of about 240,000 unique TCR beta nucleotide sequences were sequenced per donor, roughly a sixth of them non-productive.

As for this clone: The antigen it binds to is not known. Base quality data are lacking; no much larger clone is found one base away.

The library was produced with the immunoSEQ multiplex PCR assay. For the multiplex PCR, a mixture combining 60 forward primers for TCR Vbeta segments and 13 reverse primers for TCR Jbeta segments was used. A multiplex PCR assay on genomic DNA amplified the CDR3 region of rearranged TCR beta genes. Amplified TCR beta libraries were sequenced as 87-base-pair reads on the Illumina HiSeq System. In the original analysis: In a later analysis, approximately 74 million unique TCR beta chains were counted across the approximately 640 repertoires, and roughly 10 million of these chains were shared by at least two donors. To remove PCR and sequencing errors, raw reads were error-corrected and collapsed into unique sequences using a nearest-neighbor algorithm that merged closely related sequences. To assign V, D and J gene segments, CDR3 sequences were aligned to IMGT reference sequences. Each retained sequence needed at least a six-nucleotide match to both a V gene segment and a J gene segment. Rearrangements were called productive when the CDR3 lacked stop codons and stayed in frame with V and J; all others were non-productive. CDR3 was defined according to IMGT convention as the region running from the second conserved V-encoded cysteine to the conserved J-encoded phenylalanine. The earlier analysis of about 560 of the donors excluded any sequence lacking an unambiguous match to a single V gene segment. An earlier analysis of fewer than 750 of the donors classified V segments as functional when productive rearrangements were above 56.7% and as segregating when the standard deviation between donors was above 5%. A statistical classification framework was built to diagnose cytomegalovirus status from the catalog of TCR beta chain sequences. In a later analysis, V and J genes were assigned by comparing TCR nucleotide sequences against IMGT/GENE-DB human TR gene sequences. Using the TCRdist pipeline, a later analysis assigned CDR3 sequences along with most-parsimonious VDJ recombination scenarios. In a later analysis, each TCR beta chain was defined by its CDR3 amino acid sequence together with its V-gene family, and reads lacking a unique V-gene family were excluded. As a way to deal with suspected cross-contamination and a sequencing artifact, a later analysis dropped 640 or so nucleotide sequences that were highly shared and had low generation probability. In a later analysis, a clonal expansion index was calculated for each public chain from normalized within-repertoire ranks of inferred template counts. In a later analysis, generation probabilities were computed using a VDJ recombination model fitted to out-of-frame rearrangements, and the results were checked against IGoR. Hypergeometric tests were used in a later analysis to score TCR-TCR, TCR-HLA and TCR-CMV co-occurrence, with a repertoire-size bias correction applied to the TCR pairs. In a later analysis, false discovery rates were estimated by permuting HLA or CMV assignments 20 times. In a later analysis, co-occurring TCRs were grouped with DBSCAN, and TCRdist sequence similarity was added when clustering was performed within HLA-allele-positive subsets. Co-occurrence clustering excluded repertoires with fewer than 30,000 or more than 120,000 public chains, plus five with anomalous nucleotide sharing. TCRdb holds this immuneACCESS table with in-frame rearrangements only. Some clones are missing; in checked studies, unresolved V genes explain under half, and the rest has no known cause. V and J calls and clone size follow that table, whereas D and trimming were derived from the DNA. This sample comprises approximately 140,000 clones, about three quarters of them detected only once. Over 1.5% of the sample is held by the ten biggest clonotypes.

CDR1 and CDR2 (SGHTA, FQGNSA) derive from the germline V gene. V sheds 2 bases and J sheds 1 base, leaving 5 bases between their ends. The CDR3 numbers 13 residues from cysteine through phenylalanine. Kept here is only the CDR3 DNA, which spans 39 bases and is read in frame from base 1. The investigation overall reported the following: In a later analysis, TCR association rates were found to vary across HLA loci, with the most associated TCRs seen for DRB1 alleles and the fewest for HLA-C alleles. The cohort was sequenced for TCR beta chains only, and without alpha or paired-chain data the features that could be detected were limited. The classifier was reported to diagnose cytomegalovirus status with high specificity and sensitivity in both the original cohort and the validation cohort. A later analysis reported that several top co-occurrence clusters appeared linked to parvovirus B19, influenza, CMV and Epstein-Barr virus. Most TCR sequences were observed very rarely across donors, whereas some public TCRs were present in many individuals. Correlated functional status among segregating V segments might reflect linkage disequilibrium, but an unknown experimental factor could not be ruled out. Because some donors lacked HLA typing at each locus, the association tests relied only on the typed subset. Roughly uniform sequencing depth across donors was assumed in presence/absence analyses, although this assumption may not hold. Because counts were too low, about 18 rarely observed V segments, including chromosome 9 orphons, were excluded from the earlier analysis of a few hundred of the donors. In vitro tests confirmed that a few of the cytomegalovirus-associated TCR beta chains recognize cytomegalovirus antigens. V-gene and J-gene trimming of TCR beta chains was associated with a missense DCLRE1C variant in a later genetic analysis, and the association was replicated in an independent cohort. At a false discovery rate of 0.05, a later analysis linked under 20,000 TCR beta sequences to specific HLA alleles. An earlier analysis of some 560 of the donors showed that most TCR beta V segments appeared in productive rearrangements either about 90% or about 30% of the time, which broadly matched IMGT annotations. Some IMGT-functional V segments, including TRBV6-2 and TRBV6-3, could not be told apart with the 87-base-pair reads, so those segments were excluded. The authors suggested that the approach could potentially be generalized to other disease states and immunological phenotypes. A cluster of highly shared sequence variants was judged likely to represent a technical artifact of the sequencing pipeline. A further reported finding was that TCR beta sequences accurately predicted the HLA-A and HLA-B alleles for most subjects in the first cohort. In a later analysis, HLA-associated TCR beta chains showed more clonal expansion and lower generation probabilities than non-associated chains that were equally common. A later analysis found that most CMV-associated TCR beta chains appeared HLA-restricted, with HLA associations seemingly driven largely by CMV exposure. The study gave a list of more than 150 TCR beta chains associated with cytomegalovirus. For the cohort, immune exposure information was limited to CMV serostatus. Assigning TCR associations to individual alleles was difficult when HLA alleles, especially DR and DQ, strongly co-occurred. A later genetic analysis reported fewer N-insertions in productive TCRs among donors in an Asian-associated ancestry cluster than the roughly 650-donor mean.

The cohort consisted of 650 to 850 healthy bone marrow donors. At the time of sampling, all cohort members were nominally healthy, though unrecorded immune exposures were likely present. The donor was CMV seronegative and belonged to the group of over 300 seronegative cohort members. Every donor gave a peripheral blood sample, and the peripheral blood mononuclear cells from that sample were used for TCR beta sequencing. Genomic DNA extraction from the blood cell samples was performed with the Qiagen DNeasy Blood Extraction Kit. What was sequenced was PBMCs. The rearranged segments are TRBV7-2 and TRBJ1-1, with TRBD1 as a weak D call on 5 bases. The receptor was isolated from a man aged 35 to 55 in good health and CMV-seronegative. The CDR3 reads CASSLQGNTEAFF. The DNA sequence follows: TGTGCCAGCAGCTTACAGGGGAACACTGAAGCTTTCTTT. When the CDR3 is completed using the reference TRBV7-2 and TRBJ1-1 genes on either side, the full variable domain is GAGVSQSPSNKVTEKGKDVELRCDPISGHTALYWYRQSLGQGLEFLIYFQGNSAPDKSGLPSDRFSAERTGGSVSTLTIQRTQQEDSAVYLCASSLQGNTEAFFGQGTRLTVV.